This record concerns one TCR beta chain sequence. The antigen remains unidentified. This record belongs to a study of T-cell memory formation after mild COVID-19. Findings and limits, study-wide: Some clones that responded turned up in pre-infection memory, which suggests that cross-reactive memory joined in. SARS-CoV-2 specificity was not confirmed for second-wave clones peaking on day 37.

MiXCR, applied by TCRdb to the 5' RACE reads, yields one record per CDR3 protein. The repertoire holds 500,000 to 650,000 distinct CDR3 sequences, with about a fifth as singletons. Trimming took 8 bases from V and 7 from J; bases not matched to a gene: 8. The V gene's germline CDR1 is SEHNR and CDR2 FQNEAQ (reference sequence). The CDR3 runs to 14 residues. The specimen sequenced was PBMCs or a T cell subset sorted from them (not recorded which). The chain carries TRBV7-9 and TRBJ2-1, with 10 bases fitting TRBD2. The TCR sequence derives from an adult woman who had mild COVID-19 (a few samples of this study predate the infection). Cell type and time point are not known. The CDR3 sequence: CASCASGSGNEQFF. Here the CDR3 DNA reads TGTGCCAGCTGCGCTAGCGGGAGTGGTAATGAGCAGTTCTTC.